This is a list of T cell receptor beta chains from one sample in a study of shared clonotypes between healthy human individuals. Profiled with immunoSEQ multiplex PCR; TCRdb holds only in-frame clones, not every one. In the table there are approximately 600,000 clones, around 96% of which are singletons. Sample: naive CD8+ T cells sorted from blood. Receptors originate from a woman aged 30 to 39 in good health. Both conserved end residues are part of each CDR3. The D gene is left open where the match is weak. Expanded clones get a size class; other rows say once, few or many, or leave the size out.

TRBJ2-7 - - TRBV7-6 TGTGCCAGCAGCTTAATATGGCAGAGCTACGAGCAGTACTTC CASSLIWQSYEQYF
TRBJ2-7 - TRBD2 TRBV29-1 TGCAGCGTATCAAGCGGGAGGTCCCTATACGAGCAGTACTTC CSVSSGRSLYEQYF
TRBJ1-5 few - TRBV7-9 TGTGCCAGCAGCTTAACGGGGGCCAATCAGCCCCAGCATTTT CASSLTGANQPQHF
TRBJ2-7 once TRBD2 TRBV5-5 TGTGCCAGCAGCCTGGCCGGCGGGAGGCCTTTAGGAGAGCAGTACTTC CASSLAGGRPLGEQYF
TRBJ1-5 - TRBD1 TRBV30 TGTGCCTGGAGTGTAGGGGCGGGGACAGGGATGAATCAGCCCCAGCATTTT CAWSVGAGTGMNQPQHF
TRBJ1-4 - - TRBV27 TGTGCCAGCAGTTTATCGATGGGGTCTAGCCGAGAAAAACTGTTTTTT CASSLSMGSSREKLFF
TRBJ1-1 - - TRBV5-4 TGTGCCAGCAGCTCAATGGACTTTGAAGCTTTCTTT CASSSMDFEAFF
TRBJ2-3 - - TRBV9 TGTGCCAGCAGCCCTCTGCCCGAGCGCGGAGATACGCAGTATTTT CASSPLPERGDTQYF
TRBJ2-7 - TRBD1 TRBV19 TGTGCCAGTAGTACCGGACAGGGGACAGGTTACGAGCAGTACTTC CASSTGQGTGYEQYF
TRBJ2-7 - - TRBV16 TGTGCCAGCAGCCCCGGGGACGAGCAGTACTTC CASSPGDEQYF
TRBJ2-7 - TRBD1 TRBV5-3 TGTGCCAGAAGCTTAGACAGGGGAGAGTACGAGCAGTACTTC CARSLDRGEYEQYF
TRBJ2-7 - TRBD2 TRBV29-1 TGCAGCGTTCACCTTGCAGCGGGAGGGAACGAGCAGTACTTC CSVHLAAGGNEQYF
TRBJ1-1 - - TRBV27 TGTGCCAGCAGTGGTATTCAGATGAACACTGAAGCTTTCTTT CASSGIQMNTEAFF
TRBJ2-7 - - TRBV11-2 TGTGCCAGCAGCCGACTTGCCGGGTCCTACGAGCAGTACTTC CASSRLAGSYEQYF
TRBJ2-1 - - TRBV5-1 TGCGCCAGCAGCTTGGGATGGGGGGACAATGAGCAGTTCTTC CASSLGWGDNEQFF
TRBJ1-5 - - TRBV28 TGTGCCAGCAGTTTTCGGGGGACCGGCGCGCCCCAGCATTTT CASSFRGTGAPQHF
TRBJ2-3 - - TRBV9 TGTGCCAGCAGCGTATACGGCTCCGGGACAGATACGCAGTATTTT CASSVYGSGTDTQYF
TRBJ2-7 - - TRBV28 TGTGCCAGCAGTAGCCGGACAGACCCCTACGAGCAGTACTTC CASSSRTDPYEQYF
TRBJ1-4 once TRBD1 TRBV28 TGTGCCAGCAGTACCGGGACCCAAACAGGGGACGTCGGAAAACTGTTTTTT CASSTGTQTGDVGKLFF
TRBJ2-6 - TRBD1 TRBV28 TGTGCCAGCAGTTTAGACAGGGGCTCTGGGGCCAACGTCCTGACTTTC CASSLDRGSGANVLTF
TRBJ1-1 - - TRBV11-2 TGTGCCAGCAGCCCTATCGGGACTGAAGCTTTCTTT CASSPIGTEAFF
TRBJ2-7 - - TRBV30 TGTGCCTGGAGTGAGGGTGGCTACTACGAGCAGTACTTC CAWSEGGYYEQYF
TRBJ2-2 - TRBD1 TRBV6-1 TGTGCCAGCAGTGAAGGCCCGACAGGGGGGTATCGCACCGGGGAGCTGTTTTTT CASSEGPTGGYRTGELFF
TRBJ2-7 - - TRBV19 TGTGCCACAGGTGACTATCCCTACGAGCAGTACTTC CATGDYPYEQYF
TRBJ1-6 - TRBD1 TRBV7-9 TGTGCCAGCACCTCCTCGAAGGGGACAGGGGATAATTCACCCCTCCACTTT CASTSSKGTGDNSPLHF
TRBJ2-1 - - TRBV29-1 TGCAGCGTTCACGTGACAGCCTACAATGAGCAGTTCTTC CSVHVTAYNEQFF
TRBJ2-7 once - TRBV13 TGTGCCAGCAGCACCGAGCCCTACGAGCAGTACTTC CASSTEPYEQYF
TRBJ1-5 - - TRBV2 TGTGCCAGCAGTGAAGCTTTACAGAGAGTCAATCAGCCCCAGCATTTT CASSEALQRVNQPQHF
TRBJ1-3 - - TRBV2 TGTGCCAGCCTGAGGGACATAAGCTCTGGAAACACCATATATTTT CASLRDISSGNTIYF
TRBJ2-1 - TRBD2 TRBV9 TGTGCCAGCAGCGGTTGGAGCGGGGGTTCCTACAATGAGCAGTTCTTC CASSGWSGGSYNEQFF
TRBJ1-3 - - TRBV13 TGTGCCAGCAGCTTAACCCCCGCGGATTTCTCTGGAAACACCATATATTTT CASSLTPADFSGNTIYF
TRBJ2-7 - - TRBV2 TGTGCCAGCAGTGTGACAGTAGCTTCGGGAACCTACGAGCAGTACTTC CASSVTVASGTYEQYF
TRBJ1-5 - - TRBV5-6 TGTGCCAGCAGCTTGGGAGGGAGGGGAACCGATCAGCCCCAGCATTTT CASSLGGRGTDQPQHF
TRBJ2-1 once TRBD2 TRBV7-9 TGTGCCAGCAGCTTAGCTGGGCTAGCGGGGAACAATGAGCAGTTCTTC CASSLAGLAGNNEQFF
TRBJ2-7 once - TRBV23-1 TGCGCCAGCAGTCAAAGTTGCGGGACAGCTGACGAGCAGTACTTC CASSQSCGTADEQYF
TRBJ1-1 once TRBD1 TRBV7-2 TGTGCCAGCAGCCCGCGACAGGGGGAGAACACTGAAGCTTTCTTT CASSPRQGENTEAFF
TRBJ2-1 - TRBD2 TRBV11-3 TGTGCCAGCAGCTTAGATAGGCCTAGCGGGAGCTATGAGCAGTTCTTC CASSLDRPSGSYEQFF
TRBJ1-1 few - TRBV4-1 TGCGCCAGCAGCCAAGATTTAACAGCCCTGAACACTGAAGCTTTCTTT CASSQDLTALNTEAFF
TRBJ1-1 - - TRBV11-2 TGTGCCAGCTTTAGGGGACCCTTGGACACTGAAGCTTTCTTT CASFRGPLDTEAFF
TRBJ1-1 - TRBD1 TRBV2 TGTGCCAGCAGTGAAGCACTGACAGGGGGCAGGGACACTGAAGCTTTCTTT CASSEALTGGRDTEAFF
TRBJ2-2 - - TRBV7-9 TGTGCCAGCAGCCCTAGGGTGAGGTACTCGAACACCGGGGAGCTGTTTTTT CASSPRVRYSNTGELFF
TRBJ2-7 - - TRBV6-5 TGTGCCTCGGGGACGGAGGGGATGGGCGAGCAGTACTTC CASGTEGMGEQYF
TRBJ2-7 - - TRBV27 TGTGCCAGCAGTTTGTCCGAGACGCAAGGTTCCGAGCAGTACTTC CASSLSETQGSEQYF
TRBJ2-2 - - TRBV5-1 TGCGCCAGCAGCCCCGAGCCGGGACTTCCGAACACCGGGGAGCTGTTTTTT CASSPEPGLPNTGELFF
TRBJ2-2 - - TRBV27 TGTGCCAGCAGTTTTGGGGGGGAGCTGTTTTTT CASSFGGELFF
TRBJ2-7 - TRBD1 TRBV2 TGTGCCAGCAAACTACAGGGGGCGGCGTACGAGCAGTACTTC CASKLQGAAYEQYF
TRBJ2-7 - - TRBV27 TGTGCCAGCAGTTTAGGACAGACCTACGAGCAGTACTTC CASSLGQTYEQYF
TRBJ1-1 - - TRBV29-1 TGCAGCGCCGAGACACCTCGTGGATCAACTGAAGCTTTCTTT CSAETPRGSTEAFF
TRBJ1-4 - TRBD1 TRBV6-6 TGTGCCAGCAGTTACTCCCTCCCGGGACAGGATCAACTGTTTTTT CASSYSLPGQDQLFF
TRBJ2-7 - - TRBV11-3 TGTGCCAGCAGCTTTGGACACACATACGAGCAGTACTTC CASSFGHTYEQYF
TRBJ1-1 - - TRBV4-1 TGCGCCAGCAGCCAAGAAAACACTGAAGCTTTCTTT CASSQENTEAFF
TRBJ2-2 - TRBD2 TRBV27 TGTGCCAGCAGTTTTTTACTAGCGGGAGGCACCGGGGAGCTGTTTTTT CASSFLLAGGTGELFF
TRBJ1-2 - - TRBV27 TGTGCCAGCAGTTTTCCGGGACACGGCTACACCTTC CASSFPGHGYTF
TRBJ2-7 - - TRBV7-9 TGTGCCAGCAGCCCACAAAGTGAGGCGGTAGTGCAGTACTTC CASSPQSEAVVQYF
TRBJ1-2 - TRBD1 TRBV2 TGTGCCAGCAGTGAGGAAGACAGGGAGATCTATGGCTACACCTTC CASSEEDREIYGYTF
TRBJ2-1 - - TRBV4-1 TGCGCCAGCAGCCAAGATTCCGTTGCGTTTAGGGGTAATGAGCAGTTCTTC CASSQDSVAFRGNEQFF
TRBJ2-7 - - TRBV7-6 TGTGCCAGCAGCTTAGCTCCTGGACAGACCTACGAGCAGTACTTC CASSLAPGQTYEQYF